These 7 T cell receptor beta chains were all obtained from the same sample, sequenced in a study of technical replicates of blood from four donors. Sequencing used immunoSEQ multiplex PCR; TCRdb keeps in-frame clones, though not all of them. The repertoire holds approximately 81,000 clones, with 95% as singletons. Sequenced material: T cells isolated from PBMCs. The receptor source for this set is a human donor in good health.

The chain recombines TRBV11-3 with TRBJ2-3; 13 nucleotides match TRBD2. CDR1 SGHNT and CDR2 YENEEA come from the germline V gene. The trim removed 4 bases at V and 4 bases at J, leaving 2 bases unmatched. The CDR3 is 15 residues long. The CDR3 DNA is TGTGCCAGCAGCTCACTAGCGGGAGGGTCAGATACGCAGTATTTT. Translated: CASSSLAGGSDTQYF.

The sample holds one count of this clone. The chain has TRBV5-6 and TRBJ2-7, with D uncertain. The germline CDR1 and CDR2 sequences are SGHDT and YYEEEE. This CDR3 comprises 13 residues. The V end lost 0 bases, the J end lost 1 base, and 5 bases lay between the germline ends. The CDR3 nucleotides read TGTGCCAGCAGCTTGGAAACATCCTACGAGCAGTACTTC. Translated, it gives CASSLETSYEQYF.

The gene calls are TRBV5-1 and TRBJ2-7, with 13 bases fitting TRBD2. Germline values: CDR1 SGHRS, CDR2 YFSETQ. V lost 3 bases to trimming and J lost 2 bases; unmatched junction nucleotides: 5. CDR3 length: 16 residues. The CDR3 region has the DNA TGCGCCAGCAGCTCCCCCGGGACTAGCGGGACCTACGAGCAGTACTTC. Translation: CASSSPGTSGTYEQYF.

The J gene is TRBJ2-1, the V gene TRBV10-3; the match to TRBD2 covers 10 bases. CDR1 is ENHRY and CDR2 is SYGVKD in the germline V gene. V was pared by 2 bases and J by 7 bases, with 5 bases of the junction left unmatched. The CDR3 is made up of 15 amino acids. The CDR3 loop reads CAISESGRAPNEQFF. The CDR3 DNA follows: TGTGCCATCAGTGAGAGCGGGAGGGCCCCTAATGAGCAGTTCTTC.

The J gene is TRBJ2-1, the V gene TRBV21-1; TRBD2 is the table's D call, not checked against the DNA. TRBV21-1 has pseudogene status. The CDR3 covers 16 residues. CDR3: CASSKCRAGETHEQFF. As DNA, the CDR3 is TGTGCCAGCAGCAAGTGTCGGGCGGGAGAAACCCATGAGCAGTTCTTC.

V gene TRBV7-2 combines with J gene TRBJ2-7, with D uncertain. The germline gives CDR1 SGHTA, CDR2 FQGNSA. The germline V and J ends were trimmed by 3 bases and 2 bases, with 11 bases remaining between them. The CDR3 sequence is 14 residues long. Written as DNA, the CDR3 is TGTGCCAGCAGCTTCCGGCAGCGACCCTACGAGCAGTACTTC. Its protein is CASSFRQRPYEQYF.

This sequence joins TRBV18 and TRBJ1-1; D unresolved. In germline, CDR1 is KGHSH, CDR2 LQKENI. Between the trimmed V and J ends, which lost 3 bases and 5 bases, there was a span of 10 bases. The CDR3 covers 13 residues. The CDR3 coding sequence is TGTGCCAGCTCACCTGAGCCATCGACTGAAGCTTTCTTT. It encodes CASSPEPSTEAFF.